This T cell receptor (beta chain) is from a study of OX40 agonist ivuxolimab in advanced cancers. Whole-study context: The study treated patients with ivuxolimab, an agonistic anti-OX40 (CD134) antibody. Enrolled patients in dose escalation had cancers that were hepatocellular carcinoma, melanoma, renal cell or head and neck cancer.

The CDR3 runs 17 residues. Trimming removed 5 bases from V and 3 bases from J, with 17 bases in between. CDR1 is SGHTA and CDR2 is FQGTGA in the germline V gene. TCRdb's copy holds only in-frame clones and misses some; the assay was immunoSEQ multiplex PCR. This sample has 31,000 or so clones, with 70% to 85% found just once. This receptor was identified in an adult with an advanced solid tumor such as melanoma, head and neck, liver or kidney cancer. The sequencing here drew on CD4+ or CD8+ T cells sorted from blood, taken in a trial of the OX40 agonist ivuxolimab. The rearrangement links TRBV7-3 to TRBJ2-6; D possibly matches TRBD1 or TRBD2 (5 bases each). CDR3 sequence: CASSPDGAVGGANVLTF. The CDR3 DNA reads as TGTGCCAGCAGCCCGGACGGGGCCGTTGGTGGGGCCAACGTCCTGACTTTC.